This TCR beta chain was found in a study of patients and donors after allogeneic stem cell transplantation. Trimming left V 5 bases short and J 8 bases short, with 18 bases between. Germline V CDR1 and CDR2: SGHTA, FQGNSA. The CDR3 extends over 14 amino acids. TCRdb re-analysed the RT-PCR reads in MiXCR, keeping a single row per CDR3 protein. Of 150,000 to 200,000 distinct CDR3 sequences listed, 24% were seen once; the top ten hold approximately 26%. This clonotype occurred a few times. The receptor comes from a human donor who was either an allogeneic HSCT recipient or a stem cell or donor lymphocyte infusion donor (not recorded which). It is not recorded whose cells these are; they may come from a transplant donor. The sequenced material came from blood, either unsorted or a sorted T cell fraction (not recorded which). The rearrangement uses TRBV7-2 and TRBJ1-2; no definite D call. CDR3 sequence reads: CASSRPGGLGGYTF. CDR3 in DNA: TGTGCCAGCAGCCGCCCTGGTGGACTGGGAGGCTACACCTTC.